This T cell receptor (beta chain) appears in the sequencing data of a study of cytomegalovirus exposure and HLA in healthy donors (TCRdb year 2017). A note on the overall study: An earlier analysis of more than 550 of the donors reported over 250 Gb of sequence data and 117 million unique TCR beta sequences obtained from about 179 million T cells. An earlier analysis of around 580 of the donors used high-throughput TCR beta sequencing to judge whether each TCR beta V gene segment behaved as functional or pseudogenic. Alongside the repertoire data, information on donor age, sex, ethnicity and CMV serostatus was compiled. Every discovery cohort repertoire had been produced on one sequencing platform. About 280 gigabases of sequencing data and 75 million to 85 million unique TCR sequences made up an early release that covered approximately 650 HLA-typed donors. HLA typing covered class I and class II loci at four-digit resolution. In addition to the first cohort of 666 subjects, a separate validation cohort of 120 different subjects was used. The study aimed to test whether cataloging public T cell receptors could reveal signatures of past pathogen exposure. Rather than drawing on any new phenotypic data, the later analysis identified candidate immune exposures from TCR beta sequences and the way those sequences occurred across donors. In a later genetic analysis, genome-wide SNP genotypes for about three fifths of the 666 donors were used, and that subset was treated as a discovery cohort. Among 398 genotyped donors of the cohort, an average of about 240,000 unique TCR beta nucleotide sequences were sequenced per donor, about a sixth of them non-productive. The study profiled the T cell repertoires of 666 subjects by immunosequencing and related them to cytomegalovirus serostatus. The genetic ancestry cluster associated with self-reported Caucasian donors included 70% to 85% of the roughly 400 genotyped donors. High-throughput TCR immunosequencing, statistical association of individual TCRs with disease status, and machine learning were combined to predict cytomegalovirus infection status. About 5 DR-DQ haplotypes were handled as single units for association and clustering, since linkage in the cohort was strong. The number of donors typed differed by locus, with about 629-640 for A, B, C, DRB1 and DQB1, 522 for DQA1, 600 to 610 for DPA1, and over 400 for DPB1. In a later analysis, previously published TCR beta repertoires from 500 to 750 donors were re-analyzed and high-resolution HLA genotyping was added so that TCR occurrence patterns could be studied. Broad study findings and their caveats: In an earlier analysis of more than 500 of the donors, most TCR beta V segments appeared in productive rearrangements about 87% or about 30% of the time, broadly matching IMGT annotations. The study listed 150 to 200 TCR beta chains as associated with cytomegalovirus. A group of highly shared sequence variants was considered likely to be a technical artifact of the sequencing pipeline. According to a later analysis, most CMV-associated TCR beta chains appeared to be HLA-restricted, and the HLA associations seemed to be driven largely by CMV exposure. The earlier analysis of 587 of the donors excluded roughly 17 rarely observed V segments, including chromosome 9 orphons, because counts were too low. According to the authors, the approach could potentially be generalized to other disease states and immunological phenotypes. A later analysis associated approximately 17,000 TCR beta sequences with specific HLA alleles at a false discovery rate of 0.05. In vitro tests confirmed that a few of the cytomegalovirus-associated TCR beta chains recognize cytomegalovirus antigens. Roughly uniform sequencing depth across donors was assumed in presence/absence analyses, although this assumption may not hold. The 87-base-pair reads could not distinguish some IMGT-functional V segments, including TRBV6-2 and TRBV6-3, so those segments were excluded. According to a later analysis, parvovirus B19, influenza, CMV and Epstein-Barr virus appeared linked to several top co-occurrence clusters. In a later analysis, HLA-associated TCR beta chains showed more clonal expansion and lower generation probabilities than non-associated chains that were equally common. Strong co-occurrence of HLA alleles, especially DR and DQ, made assigning TCR associations to individual alleles difficult. HLA typing was unavailable for some donors at each locus, so association tests used only the typed subset. CMV serostatus was the only immune exposure information available for the cohort. A later genetic analysis associated a missense DCLRE1C variant with V-gene and J-gene trimming of TCR beta chains, and an independent cohort replicated the association. In a later analysis, the rate of TCR association differed among HLA loci, with DRB1 alleles having the most associated TCRs and HLA-C alleles having the fewest. Most TCR sequences were seen in very few donors, while some public TCRs were found in many individuals. A later genetic analysis reported fewer N-insertions in productive TCRs among donors in an Asian-associated ancestry cluster than the roughly 670-donor mean. Cytomegalovirus status was reported to be diagnosed by the classifier with high specificity and sensitivity in both the original and validation cohorts. Correlated functional status among segregating V segments might be attributable to linkage disequilibrium, but an unknown experimental factor could not be ruled out. Only TCR beta chains were sequenced in this cohort, and the absence of alpha or paired-chain data limited detectable features. A further reported finding was that TCR beta sequences accurately predicted the HLA-A and HLA-B alleles for most subjects in the first cohort.

The cohort was made up of several hundred healthy bone marrow donors. All cohort members were sampled while nominally healthy, although unrecorded immune exposures were likely present. The donor was CMV seropositive and belonged to the group of more than 250 seropositive cohort members. A peripheral blood sample was provided by each donor, and peripheral blood mononuclear cells were used for TCR beta sequencing. The Qiagen DNeasy Blood Extraction Kit was used to extract genomic DNA from the blood cell samples. Libraries were built with the immunoSEQ multiplex PCR assay. For the multiplex PCR, a mixture combining 60 forward primers for TCR Vbeta segments and 13 reverse primers for TCR Jbeta segments was used. The CDR3 region of rearranged TCR beta genes was amplified from genomic DNA by a multiplex PCR assay. On the Illumina HiSeq System, the amplified TCR beta libraries were sequenced as 87-base-pair reads. Under the source paper's analysis protocol: In a later analysis, 77 million or so unique TCR beta chains were counted across the roughly 610 repertoires, and roughly 11 million of these chains were shared by at least two donors. To remove PCR and sequencing errors, raw reads were error-corrected and collapsed into unique sequences using a nearest-neighbor algorithm that merged closely related sequences. Alignment of CDR3 sequences to IMGT reference sequences was used to assign V, D and J gene segments. For a sequence to be retained, a match of at least six nucleotides was required to both a V gene segment and a J gene segment. A rearrangement was called productive if the CDR3 had no stop codons and remained in frame with V and J, and every other rearrangement was called non-productive. Following IMGT convention, CDR3 was defined as the stretch from the second conserved V-encoded cysteine to the conserved J-encoded phenylalanine. Sequences without an unambiguous match to a single V gene segment were excluded from the earlier analysis of about 630 of the donors. In an earlier analysis of a few hundred of the donors, V segments were called functional above 56.7% productive rearrangements and were called segregating when the between-donor standard deviation exceeded 5%. A statistical classification framework was developed to diagnose cytomegalovirus status using the catalog of TCR beta chain sequences. In a later analysis, V and J genes were assigned by comparing TCR nucleotide sequences against IMGT/GENE-DB human TR gene sequences. In a later analysis, CDR3 sequences and most-parsimonious VDJ recombination scenarios were assigned using the TCRdist pipeline. A later analysis defined each TCR beta chain by its CDR3 amino acid sequence plus V-gene family, and excluded reads lacking a unique V-gene family. A later analysis removed 592 highly shared, low-generation-probability nucleotide sequences to deal with suspected cross-contamination and a sequencing artifact. For each public chain, a later analysis derived a clonal expansion index from normalized ranks of inferred template counts within each repertoire. In a later analysis, generation probabilities were computed using a VDJ recombination model fitted to out-of-frame rearrangements, and the results were checked against IGoR. In a later analysis, hypergeometric tests were used to score TCR-TCR, TCR-HLA and TCR-CMV co-occurrence, with a repertoire-size bias correction applied to TCR pairs. A later analysis estimated false discovery rates by permuting HLA or CMV assignments 20 times. In a later analysis, co-occurring TCRs were grouped using DBSCAN, with TCRdist sequence similarity added in when clustering inside HLA-allele-positive subsets. Co-occurrence clustering excluded repertoires with fewer than 30,000 or more than 120,000 public chains, plus five with anomalous nucleotide sharing. TCRdb's version of the immuneACCESS table is confined to in-frame rearrangements and falls short of the full clone set. An unresolved V gene accounts for under half of the shortfall where checked; the remainder is of unknown origin. That table gives V, J and clone size, and the DNA gave D and trimming. The sample includes 85,000 to 100,000 clones, with 70% to 90% observed a single time. The ten largest clonotypes hold around 5.2% of the sample.

Notes on this clone: Its antigen remains unidentified. Nothing much larger sits one base from this clone, and base qualities are not available.

Trimming costs V 0 bases and J 3 bases, and their ends lie 12 bases apart. Inclusive of the bounding cysteine and phenylalanine, the CDR3 is 15 residues long. Only the CDR3 DNA is retained, 45 bases long and in frame from the first base. Based on the germline V gene (reference sequence), the CDR1 and CDR2 sequences are LNHNV and YYDKDF. Material: PBMCs. This receptor was obtained from a woman between 18 and 29 years old in good health and CMV-seropositive. The V and J genes are TRBV15 and TRBJ2-7; tentative D gene TRBD2, with 5 bases matching. The bases read TGTGCCACCAGCAGAGATCTGCGGGCCTTCTACGAGCAGTACTTC. Its translation is CATSRDLRAFYEQYF. The CDR3 plus the reference TRBV15 and TRBJ2-7 genes for the other parts give the full variable domain: DAMVIQNPRYQVTQFGKPVTLSCSQTLNHNVMYWYQQKSSQAPKLLFHYYDKDFNNEADTPDNFQSRRPNTSFCFLDIRSPGLGDTAMYLCATSRDLRAFYEQYFGPGTRLTVT.